This TCR beta chain is from a study of identical twins. This clonotype was seen repeatedly, ten times or more. Its antigen is undetermined. TCRdb independently ran MiXCR on the 5' RACE reads; one entry per CDR3 protein. The sample shows 450,000 or so distinct CDR3 sequences, around a sixth of them seen only once. General observations from the study: In zero-insertion analyses, partial confounding could arise from invariant MAIT and iNKT cells. The study drew conclusions from cross-sectional statistical analysis, not from following the same donors. Alpha sequences out of frame and shared by twins had excess low generation probability.

The germline V gene encodes CDR1 MNHEY and CDR2 SMNVEV (reference sequence). V gave up 1 base and J gave up 1 base, with 12 bases separating them. The CDR3 has 16 residues. The rearrangement links TRBV27 to TRBJ2-3; D perhaps matches TRBD1 (6 bases). This sequence originates from a man aged 45-65 years in good health. Sequenced input: naive T cells sorted from blood. The CDR3 region is CASSLFGQTRTDTQYF. CDR3 DNA sequence: TGTGCCAGCAGTTTATTCGGACAGACACGCACAGATACGCAGTATTTT.